This T cell receptor beta chain is drawn from a study of blood T cell repertoires in COVID-19 (dated by TCRdb to the early 2020s). Describing the broader study: The collaborator samples originated in the United States, Italy and Spain and spanned the acute and convalescent phases of COVID-19. The repertoires were made available in a free public database intended to serve as a resource for research on the immune response to SARS-CoV-2. Where available, HLA class I and class II types were obtained from metadata supplied by the sample provider rather than from assay-based typing. Subjects who had been exposed to COVID-19, were actively infected with it, or had recovered from it provided the deeply sampled blood TCRbeta repertoires that made up the dataset. The material from the prospective study consisted of cDNA or gDNA derived from T cells, B-cell-depleted T cells, or PBMCs. A de-identified subject ID, COVID-19 status, age in years and sex were almost always included in the sample metadata. The samples were drawn from the first 160 participants of the ongoing ImmuneRACE study and from more than 1,000 subjects provided by 6 global collaborators. Here is what the overall study found, with its caveats: The quantity of clinical and demographic metadata differed by source and by participant and was supplied without curation.

With respect to this clone: What antigen it recognizes has not been identified. Base quality data are lacking; no much larger clone is found one base away.

The CDR3 goes from the cysteine to the phenylalanine over 16 residues. Left in the record is the CDR3 DNA by itself, 48 bases read in frame from the first base. Based on the germline V gene, the CDR1 and CDR2 sequences are KGHSH and LQKENI. The V end gives up 3 bases and the J end 4 bases, leaving 10 bases in the junction not matched to a gene. Each collaborating institution followed its own protocols to collect whole blood in K2EDTA tubes. For TCRbeta analysis, collaborator samples were shipped as frozen whole blood, as isolated PBMCs, or as DNA extracted from either sample type. TCRbeta CDR3 regions were amplified from genomic DNA by means of the immunoSEQ Assay, a bias-controlled multiplex PCR. Per the original workflow: Nucleated cell counts per sample were estimated from amplification of reference gene primers within the assay. To quantify the absolute abundance of each unique TCRbeta CDR3 rearrangement, sequence reads were collapsed and filtered. For each sample, productive Simpson clonality was calculated as the square root of Simpson's diversity index over productive rearrangements. This immuneACCESS table, as held by TCRdb, lists in-frame sequences with V and J called but not all clones. Of the missing ones, under half trace to an unresolved V gene in checked studies; the others have no known cause. V, J and clone size are those of that table, while D and trimming were read from the DNA. The sample table shows over 30,000 clones, and roughly 88% are seen once. The biggest ten clones account for 12% of the sample.

The specimen was peripheral blood. This sequence originates from a man between 65 and 79 years old with acute or convalescent COVID-19. The rearranged segments are TRBV18 and TRBJ2-7; TRBD1 lines up with 9 middle nucleotides. The DNA is TGTGCCAGCTCACCTCCGGGACAGGGCTCTCTTTACGAGCAGTACTTC. Its translation is CASSPPGQGSLYEQYF. Outside the CDR3, residues come from the reference TRBV18 and TRBJ2-7 proteins, so the full variable domain is: NAGVMQNPRHLVRRRGQEARLRCSPMKGHSHVYWYRQLPEEGLKFMVYLQKENIIDESGMPKERFSAEFPKEGPSILRIQQVVRGDSAAYFCASSPPGQGSLYEQYFGPGTRLTVT.